The 20 T cell receptor beta chains below were found in one sample sequenced in a study of cytomegalovirus exposure and HLA in healthy donors. Researchers ran the PCR with 60 Vbeta and 13 Jbeta primers. Using immunoSEQ multiplex PCR, the repertoire was profiled, and TCRdb retains in-frame clones only, with some absent. The repertoire holds approximately 150,000 clones, with over 60% as singletons. Sequencing was carried out using PBMCs. Receptor source: a male donor in good health and CMV-seronegative.

CDR3 amino acids: CASSKTSGGPYSAKNIQYF. The DNA for the CDR3 is TGTGCCAGCAGCAAGACTTCAGGGGGCCCCTATTCGGCCAAAAACATTCAGTACTTC. The chain recombines TRBV5-4 with TRBJ2-4, with 8 bases lining up with TRBD1. CDR1 and CDR2 from the germline V gene are SGHNT and YYREEE (reference sequence). The CDR3 has 19 amino acids. With V trimmed by 4 bases and J by 1 base, 16 bases remained unmatched.

The sample holds a few counts of this clone. The chain carries TRBV4-3 and TRBJ2-1; 8 nucleotides agree with TRBD1. This CDR3 spans 15 amino acids. Losses at the gene ends were 4 bases for V and 8 bases for J; bases not matched to a gene: 10. Germline V gene data show CDR1 as LGHNA and CDR2 as YSLEER. CDR3: CASSRSLDRAHEQFF. CDR3 bases: TGCGCCAGCAGCCGCTCACTGGACAGGGCCCATGAGCAGTTCTTC.

The chain uses TRBV28 and TRBJ1-1; D perhaps matches TRBD1 (5 bases). The CDR3 length is 14 residues. Trimming took 4 bases from V and 10 from J, leaving 19 bases between them. Per the germline V gene, CDR1 is MDHEN and CDR2 is SYDVKM. CDR3 DNA sequence: TGTGCCAGCAGTTCACCCTCGGCAGGGCTTATAGCTTTCTTT. Its translation is CASSSPSAGLIAFF. Full variable domain (missing parts from reference TRBV28 and TRBJ1-1): DVKVTQSSRYLVKRTGEKVFLECVQDMDHENMFWYRQDPGLGLRLIYFSYDVKMKEKGDIPEGYSVSREKKERFSLILESASTNQTSMYLCASSSPSAGLIAFFGQGTRLTVV.

V and J are TRBV4-1 and TRBJ1-2; D remains unclear. Germline CDR1 MGHRA, CDR2 YSYEKL. V was clipped by 1 base and J by 4 bases, with 19 bases between them. This CDR3 contains 17 residues. CDR3 bases: TGCGCCAGCAGCCAAGGCAATGGCCAGGCGCCGCCCTATGGCTACACCTTC. Its protein product is CASSQGNGQAPPYGYTF.

This clone appeared a few times. The rearrangement uses TRBV10-1 and TRBJ1-2; 8 bases fit TRBD1. Germline assignment: CDR1 WNHNN and CDR2 SYGVQD (reference sequence). Unmatched junction bases numbered 16, after V lost 4 bases and J lost 0 bases. This CDR3 has 19 amino acids. CDR3 coding DNA: TGCGCCAGCAGTGTACTCGGACAGGGTGGGACGGGAGCTAACTATGGCTACACCTTC. Residues: CASSVLGQGGTGANYGYTF.

This chain links TRBV6-5 with TRBJ2-5; D remains unclear. The germline V gene encodes CDR1 MNHEY and CDR2 SVGAGI. V lost 6 bases, J lost 1 base, and 6 bases lay in between. The CDR3 runs 12 residues. The CDR3 sequence is CASSSPQETQYF. In DNA form, the CDR3 reads TGTGCCAGCAGCTCCCCCCAAGAGACCCAGTACTTC.

The CDR3 region has the DNA TGTGCCAGCAGCCTACCAAGGGGTGGCTACACCTTC. Amino acids: CASSLPRGGYTF. The V gene is TRBV5-5, the J gene TRBJ1-2; TRBD1 is a possible D gene (5 bases). The CDR3 runs 12 residues. CDR1 is SGHKS, CDR2 YYEKEE, per germline (reference sequence). V was cut by 4 bases and J by 7 bases, with 11 bases left in between.

The genes are TRBV19 and TRBJ1-1, with TRBD1 as a possible D gene (6 bases). This CDR3 region has 16 residues. Trimming removed 0 bases at V and 4 bases at J, with 15 bases between. Looked up from germline, CDR1 is LNHDA and CDR2 is SQIVND (reference sequence). The CDR3 reads CASSIDPLQGGTEAFF. CDR3 DNA sequence: TGTGCCAGTAGTATAGATCCCCTACAGGGCGGCACTGAAGCTTTCTTT.

The CDR3 DNA is TGTGCCAGTAGTCCAAGTCAGGGGTATCTTGGCTACACCTTC. Residues: CASSPSQGYLGYTF. This rearrangement joins TRBV19 to TRBJ1-2, with D perhaps TRBD1 (6 bases). The CDR3 spans 14 residues. The germline V and J ends were trimmed by 5 bases and 7 bases, with 17 bases remaining between them. Germline V gene lookup returns CDR1 LNHDA and CDR2 SQIVND (reference sequence).

V is TRBV6-4 and J is TRBJ2-1; D gene ambiguous. The V and J ends lost 2 bases and 4 bases respectively, with 6 bases between them. The CDR3 runs 13 residues. The germline gives CDR1 MRHNA, CDR2 SNTAGT. The CDR3 reads CASSDARYNEQFF. In DNA form, the CDR3 reads TGTGCCAGCAGTGACGCGCGGTACAATGAGCAGTTCTTC.

This clone was seen only once. One junction end does not reproduce the germline sequence, and a read error may be involved. This chain uses TRBV7-9 with TRBJ1-5; unclear D gene. The CDR3 is 12 amino acids. Germline V gives CDR1 SEHNR, CDR2 FQNEAQ (reference sequence). This CDR3 is CSSSLSNQPQHF. In DNA, the CDR3 is TGTTCCAGCAGCCTTAGCAATCAGCCCCAGCATTTT.

The genes are TRBV30 and TRBJ2-1; D might be TRBD2 (6 bases). This CDR3 comprises 13 residues. V lost 0 bases and J lost 9, with 12 bases in between. CDR1 and CDR2 from the germline V gene are GTSNPN and SVGIG (reference sequence). CDR3 region: CAWSVLGRGEQFF. The CDR3 DNA sequence: TGTGCCTGGAGTGTTTTAGGGCGGGGTGAGCAGTTCTTC.

V gene TRBV4-2 combines with J gene TRBJ2-3; 13 nucleotides match TRBD2. The CDR3 runs to 16 residues. The germline V gene has CDR1 LGHNA and CDR2 YNFKEQ. With V trimmed by 4 bases and J by 2 bases, 3 bases remained unmatched. The CDR3 nucleotides are TGTGCCAGCAGCCGCGGGACTAGCGGGGACACAGATACGCAGTATTTT. It translates to CASSRGTSGDTDTQYF.

J is TRBJ1-6 and V is TRBV5-6; no definite D call. CDR3 size: 13 residues. Germline V gives CDR1 SGHDT, CDR2 YYEEEE. Trimming took 4 bases from V and 6 from J, leaving 8 bases between them. The CDR3 loop reads CASSDSPNSPLHF. The CDR3 DNA is TGTGCCAGCAGCGATAGTCCTAATTCACCCCTCCACTTT.

This clone was detected only a few times. DNA for the CDR3: TGTGCCAGCAGCTTGGGCGGGGCCAGCTCCTACGAGCAGTACTTC. Amino acid sequence: CASSLGGASSYEQYF. The genes are TRBV5-6 and TRBJ2-7, with a tentative D call TRBD2 (6 bases). Germline-derived CDR1 and CDR2 are SGHDT and YYEEEE. The CDR3 is 15 amino acids. V lost 0 bases to trimming and J lost 0 bases, with 10 bases between them.

For the CDR3, the DNA is TGTGCCAGTAGTATTTACCAGGGGGCGCTCAGTTCACCCCTCCACTTT. Protein sequence: CASSIYQGALSSPLHF. The chain employs TRBV19 and TRBJ1-6; 8 nucleotides align to TRBD1. Germline CDR1 reads LNHDA; CDR2 reads SQIVND (reference sequence). Germline trimming cut 3 bases from V and 9 bases from J; bases unmatched to any gene: 10. This CDR3 has 16 amino acids. Using reference TRBV19 and TRBJ1-6 for the parts outside the CDR3, the full variable domain is DGGITQSPKYLFRKEGQNVTLSCEQNLNHDAMYWYRQDPGQGLRLIYYSQIVNDFQKGDIAEGYSVSREKKESFPLTVTSAQKNPTAFYLCASSIYQGALSSPLHFGNGTRLTVT.

This chain connects TRBV19 to TRBJ1-2, with D possibly TRBD1 on 6 matching bases. This CDR3 has 13 residues. Germline V gene sequence: CDR1 LNHDA, CDR2 SQIVND (reference sequence). V gave up 5 bases and J gave up 8 bases, with 15 bases separating them. CDR3 in amino acids: CASSQGTPRGYTF. CDR3 coding DNA: TGTGCCAGTAGTCAGGGGACCCCCCGCGGCTACACCTTC.

The chain carries TRBV5-1 and TRBJ1-5, with TRBD1 matching over 10 bases. Germline V gene data show CDR1 as SGHRS and CDR2 as YFSETQ. The junction had 3 bases not matched to a gene; V was cut back by 4 bases and J by 5 bases. CDR3 length equals 14 residues. The CDR3 spells CASSKDRGDQPQHF. CDR3 bases: TGCGCCAGCAGCAAGGACAGGGGGGATCAGCCCCAGCATTTT.

The chain uses TRBV7-9 and TRBJ2-4; no definite D call. V was pared by 3 bases and J by 0 bases, with 9 bases between. This CDR3 spans 15 amino acids. Looked up from germline, CDR1 is SEHNR and CDR2 is FQNEAQ (reference sequence). The CDR3 reads CASSFDTLAKNIQYF. The CDR3 DNA is TGTGCCAGCAGCTTTGACACTTTAGCCAAAAACATTCAGTACTTC.

The table lists this clone with a few counts. The gene calls are TRBV6-5 and TRBJ1-2; no reliable D call. The CDR3 spans 12 residues. The V end was cut by 3 bases, the J end by 4 bases, with 6 bases between. From germline, CDR1 is MNHEY and CDR2 SVGAGI. CDR3 sequence reads: CASSYGGYGYTF. For the CDR3, the DNA is TGTGCCAGCAGTTATGGCGGCTATGGCTACACCTTC.